This T cell receptor beta chain was captured by sequencing in a study of cytomegalovirus exposure and HLA in healthy donors. Overall study results and limits: Accurate prediction of HLA-A and HLA-B alleles (for most subjects) was reportedly achieved from TCR beta sequences. Segments of the TCR beta V type were, in most cases, productive about 87% or about 30% of the time in an earlier analysis.

PCR primers comprised 60 Vbeta and 13 Jbeta primers. The table came from immunoSEQ multiplex PCR; TCRdb's copy has only in-frame clones and leaves some out. The sample consists of about 170,000 clones, around 84% of them appearing once. Germline V gives CDR1 MGHRA, CDR2 YSYEKL. Losses at the gene ends were 1 base for V and 7 bases for J; bases not matched to a gene: 10. The CDR3 loop spans 15 amino acids. The table lists this clone with a count of one. The antigen remains unidentified. The source of this sequence is a boy aged 2-15 years in good health and CMV-seronegative. This sequence joins TRBV4-1 and TRBJ2-7; the match to TRBD2 covers 7 bases. Sequenced material: PBMCs. The CDR3 loop reads CASSQGRESSWEQYF. The CDR3 coding sequence is TGCGCCAGCAGCCAAGGGCGGGAGTCGTCGTGGGAGCAGTACTTC.